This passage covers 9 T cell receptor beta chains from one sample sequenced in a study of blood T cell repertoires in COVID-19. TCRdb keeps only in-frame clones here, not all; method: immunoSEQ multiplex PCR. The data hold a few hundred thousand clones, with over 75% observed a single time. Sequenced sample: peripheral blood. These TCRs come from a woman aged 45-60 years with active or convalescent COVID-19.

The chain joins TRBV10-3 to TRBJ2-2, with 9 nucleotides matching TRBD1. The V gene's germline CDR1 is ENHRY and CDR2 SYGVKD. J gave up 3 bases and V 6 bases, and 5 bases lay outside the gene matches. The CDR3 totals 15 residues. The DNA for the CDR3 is TGTGCCATCAGGATGAACAGGGGGCACACCGGGGAGCTGTTTTTT. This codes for CAIRMNRGHTGELFF.

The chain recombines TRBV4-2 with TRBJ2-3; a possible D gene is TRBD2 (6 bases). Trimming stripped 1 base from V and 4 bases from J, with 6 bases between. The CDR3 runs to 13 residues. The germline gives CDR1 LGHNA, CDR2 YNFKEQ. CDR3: CASSQGLADTQYF. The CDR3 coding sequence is TGTGCCAGCAGCCAAGGACTAGCAGATACGCAGTATTTT.

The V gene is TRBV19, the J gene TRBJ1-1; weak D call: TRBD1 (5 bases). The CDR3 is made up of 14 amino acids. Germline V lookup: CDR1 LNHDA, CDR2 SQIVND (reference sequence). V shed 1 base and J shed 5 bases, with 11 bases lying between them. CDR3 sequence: CASSIGGAWTEAFF. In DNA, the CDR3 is TGTGCCAGTAGTATAGGCGGGGCTTGGACTGAAGCTTTCTTT. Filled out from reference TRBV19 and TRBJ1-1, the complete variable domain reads DGGITQSPKYLFRKEGQNVTLSCEQNLNHDAMYWYRQDPGQGLRLIYYSQIVNDFQKGDIAEGYSVSREKKESFPLTVTSAQKNPTAFYLCASSIGGAWTEAFFGQGTRLTVV.

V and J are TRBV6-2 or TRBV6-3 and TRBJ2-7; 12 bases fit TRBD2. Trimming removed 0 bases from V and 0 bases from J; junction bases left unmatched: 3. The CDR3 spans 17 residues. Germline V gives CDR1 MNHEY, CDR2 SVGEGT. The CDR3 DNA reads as TGTGCCAGCAGTTACTCGCAGACTAGCGGGGGCTCCTACGAGCAGTACTTC. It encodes CASSYSQTSGGSYEQYF.

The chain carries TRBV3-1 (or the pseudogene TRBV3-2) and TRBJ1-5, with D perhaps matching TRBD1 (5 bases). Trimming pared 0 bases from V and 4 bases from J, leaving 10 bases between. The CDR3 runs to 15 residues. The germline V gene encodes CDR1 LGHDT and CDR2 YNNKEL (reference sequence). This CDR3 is CASSQDGAGNQPQHF. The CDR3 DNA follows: TGTGCCAGCAGCCAAGATGGGGCAGGGAATCAGCCCCAGCATTTT.

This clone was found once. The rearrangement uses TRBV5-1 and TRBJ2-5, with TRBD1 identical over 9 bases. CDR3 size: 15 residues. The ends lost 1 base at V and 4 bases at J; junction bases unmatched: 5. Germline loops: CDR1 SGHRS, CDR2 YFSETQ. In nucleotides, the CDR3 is TGCGCCAGCAGCTTGTGGGGACAGGGTAGAGAGACCCAGTACTTC. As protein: CASSLWGQGRETQYF.

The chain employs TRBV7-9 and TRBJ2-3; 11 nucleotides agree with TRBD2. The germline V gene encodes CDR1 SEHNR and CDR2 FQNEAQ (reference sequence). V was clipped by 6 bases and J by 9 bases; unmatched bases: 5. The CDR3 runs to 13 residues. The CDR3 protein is CASSLLAGETQYF. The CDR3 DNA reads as TGTGCCAGCAGTTTACTAGCGGGAGAAACGCAGTATTTT.

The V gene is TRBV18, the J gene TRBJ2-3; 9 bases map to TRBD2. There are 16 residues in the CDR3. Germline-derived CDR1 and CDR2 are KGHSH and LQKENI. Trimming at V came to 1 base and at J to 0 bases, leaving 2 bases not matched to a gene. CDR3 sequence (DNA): TGTGCCAGCTCACCACGCGGGGGGGGAAGCACAGATACGCAGTATTTT. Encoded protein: CASSPRGGGSTDTQYF.

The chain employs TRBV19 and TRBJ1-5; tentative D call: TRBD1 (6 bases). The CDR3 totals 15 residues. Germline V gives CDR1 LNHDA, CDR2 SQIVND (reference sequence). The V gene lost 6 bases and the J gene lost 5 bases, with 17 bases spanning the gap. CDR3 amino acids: CASRYSSNRDQPQHF. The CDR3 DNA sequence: TGTGCCAGTAGGTACAGTTCGAACAGGGATCAGCCCCAGCATTTT. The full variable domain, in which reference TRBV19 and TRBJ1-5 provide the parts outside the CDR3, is DGGITQSPKYLFRKEGQNVTLSCEQNLNHDAMYWYRQDPGQGLRLIYYSQIVNDFQKGDIAEGYSVSREKKESFPLTVTSAQKNPTAFYLCASRYSSNRDQPQHFGDGTRLSIL.